The rows below give T cell receptor beta chains drawn from one sample of a study of control samples from healthy donors and cancer patients. The table came from immunoSEQ multiplex PCR; TCRdb's copy has only in-frame clones and leaves some out. The sample yields under 15,000 clones, roughly 90% seen once. The sample was formalin-fixed, paraffin-embedded tissue. All receptors derive from a male donor with melanoma. The conserved cysteine and the conserved F or W are not part of the CDR3 here. Fields, in order: CDR3 protein, V gene.

CDR3 protein: ASSLAPGGHRETQY
V gene: TRBV7-2

CDR3 protein: ASSYVGGSPGYT
V gene: TRBV6-5

CDR3 protein: SVEDDTGELF
V gene: TRBV29-1

CDR3 protein: SATAGQEQY
V gene: TRBV20-1

CDR3 protein: ATSPQRTVNTGELF
V gene: TRBV15

CDR3 protein: ASSQVQGLGSYEQY
V gene: TRBV4-1

CDR3 protein: ASSLAWGQRNTEAF
V gene: TRBV5-5

CDR3 protein: ASSLSKDRELF
V gene: TRBV27

CDR3 protein: ASSPDRGRDGQY
V gene: TRBV19

CDR3 protein: ASSLVTTSATDTQY
V gene: TRBV11-3

CDR3 protein: ASSQEEYNEQF
V gene: TRBV3-1/TRBV3-2

CDR3 protein: ASSQAGVGNTIY
V gene: TRBV14

CDR3 protein: ASSFVGATGYT
V gene: TRBV7-9

CDR3 protein: ASSTSGVDTQY
V gene: TRBV6-2/TRBV6-3

CDR3 protein: AISEDRSSYNEQF
V gene: TRBV10-3

CDR3 protein: ASSQRTSGIGADTQY
V gene: TRBV3-1/TRBV3-2

CDR3 protein: ASRREENTKAF
V gene: TRBV28

CDR3 protein: ASSLYRLAGIYEQY
V gene: TRBV27

CDR3 protein: ASSIPSINPGELF
V gene: TRBV19

CDR3 protein: ASSLVGSSGANVLT
V gene: TRBV7-8

CDR3 protein: ASSFGVGTYRVSQY
V gene: TRBV7-2

CDR3 protein: ASRGQGNTEAF
V gene: TRBV28

CDR3 protein: ASSLETSSPLH
V gene: TRBV11-3

CDR3 protein: ASREGHRQETQY
V gene: TRBV19